Described below is a single T cell receptor (beta chain) sequence and its context. The antigen remains unidentified. J lost 7 bases, V lost 1 base, and 0 bases had no gene match. The CDR3 has 13 residues. Germline CDR1 is MNHEY and CDR2 is SMNVEV (reference sequence). The sample is drawn from a study of metastatic and nonmetastatic thyroid tumors. Study summary: Malignant and benign thyroid patients had repertoires compared in peripheral blood and tumor or nodule tissue. Overall study results and limits: A significant increase in TCR beta diversity was reportedly seen in malignant thyroid tumors relative to benign nodules, in blood and tumor.

Authors' processing steps: Clinicopathological groups supplied CDR3 differences that were used to build a distant-metastasis classifier for papillary thyroid cancer. TCRdb re-called the PCR reads through MiXCR. These V and J calls derive from TCRdb rather than the authors' analysis. This sample has 30,000 to 35,000 clones, with roughly 29% found just once. The entire patient cohort was treatment-naive prior to thyroid surgery. The chain carries TRBV27 and TRBJ2-2; 7 positions agree with TRBD2. Source material: blood. This TCR came from a female donor with papillary thyroid cancer or a benign thyroid nodule (not recorded which). Some clones in this sample may be carry-over from other donors' samples. CDR3 DNA: TGTGCCAGCAGTTTATGGGAGGGCGGGGAGCTGTTTTTT. Protein: CASSLWEGGELFF.